Sequencing of this T cell receptor beta chain was carried out in a study of human T cells and chemical hapten exposure. Study background: Across samples, TCR yields varied, mostly owing to small differences in pooled library volumes.

Within the library, unique molecular identifiers were attached to each individual cDNA molecule. In the study's own analysis: Between 23,224 and 690,600 TCRs appeared in each sample, and the median stood at roughly 100,000. Using its own MiXCR run on the RACE reads, TCRdb lists one record per CDR3 protein. TCRdb assigned the V and J calls; the authors' analysis was not used. The sample records some 65,000 distinct CDR3 sequences, under 7.5% being singletons. Time point denoted: healthy volunteer bleed at 6 weeks. Researchers extracted total RNA from unfractionated whole blood. Germline loops: CDR1 MGHRA, CDR2 YSYEKL. V was pared by 4 bases and J by 2 bases, with 14 bases between. The CDR3 has 15 amino acids.

The sequencing sample was made of whole blood. The J gene is TRBJ2-5, the V gene TRBV4-1; no firm D call. The sequence came from a female donor in good health. Some clones in this sample may be carry-over from other donors' samples. DNA for the CDR3: TGCGCCAGCAGCCCTCTCCCGACACGACAAGAGACCCAGTACTTC. Amino acid sequence: CASSPLPTRQETQYF.